This entry features one T cell receptor (beta chain) sequence. Its antigen is as yet unknown. At one of its ends the junction is not consistent with the germline gene, which may arise from a read error. These data originate in a study of Graves' ophthalmopathy and Graves' hyperthyroidism. General study results and limits: Distinction of ophthalmopathy from stable hyperthyroidism by a 13-signature model reached approximately 90% sensitivity and 75% to 83% specificity.

Other autoimmune diseases, uncontrolled infections, pregnancy and lactation each led to patient exclusion. RNA served as the template for amplifying TCR beta CDR3 regions. After a first-round RT-PCR with HTBI primers, a second-round multiplex PCR was run. TCRdb independently ran MiXCR on the multiplex PCR reads; one entry per CDR3 protein. The sample includes more than 300,000 distinct CDR3 sequences, roughly 14% of them seen just once. Germline CDR1 is SGHAT and CDR2 is FQNNGV. The CDR3 runs to 13 residues. The TCR comes from a woman aged 18-30 years with stable Graves' hyperthyroidism. The sequenced sample was peripheral blood. The V call is TRBV11-2, the J call TRBJ1-3; no reliable D call. The CDR3, as DNA: TGTGCCAGCAGCTTTGACCGAGGAAACACCTTATATTTT. Its protein product is CASSFDRGNTLYF. Filled out from reference TRBV11-2 and TRBJ1-3, the complete variable domain reads EAGVAQSPRYKIIEKRQSVAFWCNPISGHATLYWYQQILGQGPKLLIQFQNNGVVDDSQLPKDRFSAERLKGVDSTLKIQPAKLEDSAVYLCASSFDRGNTLYFGEGSWLTVV.